Below are 24 T cell receptor beta chains sequenced from a single sample in a study of liver allograft versus peripheral blood T cells. Turning to the study itself: Blood and transplanted-liver T cell receptor repertoires from recipients were compared.

TCRdb independently ran MiXCR on the reads; one entry per CDR3 protein. The repertoire consists of some 10,000 distinct CDR3 sequences, with about 18% occurring once and the leading ten covering 1.7%. Every receptor here comes from a human patient who had a liver transplant. Some of the T cells might come from the graft donor.

The sample holds many counts of this clonotype. The chain employs TRBV6-5 and TRBJ1-1, with D possibly being TRBD1 (5 bases). Germline V gives CDR1 MNHEY, CDR2 SVGAGI. The CDR3 is 15 residues long. Trimming took off 0 bases at V and 1 base at J, with 9 bases between the two ends. The CDR3, as DNA: TGTGCCAGCAGTTACTCGGGGGGTCCGAACACTGAAGCTTTCTTT. This gives the protein CASSYSGGPNTEAFF.

This clonotype was recorded a few times. The DNA is omitted, as the CDR3 cannot be located on it reliably, and the CDR3 follows TCRdb's listing. This rearrangement joins TRBV7-5 to TRBJ1-5; TRBD1 was called by the table and not checked on the DNA. TRBV7-5 is designated a pseudogene. The CDR3 has 17 amino acids, counting both end residues. The CDR3 spells CISVPEAHGGPNQPQHF.

This clonotype is judged medium-sized. The V gene is TRBV6-1, the J gene TRBJ2-5; 7 bases agree with TRBD1. J was trimmed by 5 bases and V by 4 bases; bases with no gene match: 10. The CDR3 is 15 residues long. From germline, CDR1 is MNHNS and CDR2 SASEGT. The CDR3 reads CASSGQGRGWETQYF. The CDR3 nucleotides read TGTGCCAGCAGTGGACAGGGAAGAGGATGGGAGACCCAGTACTTC.

The genes are TRBV5-6 and TRBJ2-5, with TRBD2 matching over 9 bases. Germline V gene sequence: CDR1 SGHDT, CDR2 YYEEEE. The V gene end was trimmed by 0 bases and the J gene end by 5 bases; junction bases not matched to a gene: 11. The length of the CDR3 is 17 residues. CDR3: CASSLGVAGDSRETQYF. CDR3 nucleotides: TGTGCCAGCAGCTTGGGGGTAGCGGGGGACTCACGGGAGACCCAGTACTTC.

J is TRBJ2-7 and V is TRBV20-1; 10 bases line up with TRBD2. The CDR3 runs to 15 residues. Germline CDR1 is DFQATT and CDR2 is SNEGSKA (reference sequence). J lost 7 bases, V lost 6 bases, and 15 bases had no gene match. The CDR3 protein is CSAPYTSGITSEQYF. CDR3 sequence (DNA): TGCAGTGCCCCGTACACTAGCGGGATAACGAGTGAGCAGTACTTC.

This clonotype was seen a handful of times. The rearrangement joins TRBV28 to TRBJ1-1; D not certain. CDR3 length equals 11 residues. Germline assignment: CDR1 MDHEN and CDR2 SYDVKM. Trimming shortened V by 3 bases and J by 5 bases, and 4 bases separated the two germline ends. Written as DNA, the CDR3 is TGTGCCAGCAGTTTGCGGACTGAAGCTTTCTTT. It specifies CASSLRTEAFF.

This clonotype is labeled as medium-sized. J is TRBJ1-1 and V is TRBV6-1; no clear D. The germline V gene has CDR1 MNHNS and CDR2 SASEGT. Trimming took 2 bases from V and 0 from J, leaving 19 bases between them. The CDR3 runs to 18 residues. CDR3: CASSERSRSAAMNTEAFF. CDR3 bases: TGTGCCAGCAGTGAACGTAGTAGGTCGGCCGCAATGAACACTGAAGCTTTCTTT.

By share, this clonotype counts as medium-sized. This chain connects TRBV18 to TRBJ1-1, with TRBD1 matching 9 bases. This CDR3 is 14 amino acids long. CDR1 is KGHSH, CDR2 LQKENI, per germline. Trimming removed 2 bases from V and 8 bases from J; junction bases left unmatched: 6. Here the CDR3 reads CASSPLTGGSEAFF. The CDR3 bases are TGTGCCAGCTCACCATTGACAGGGGGGTCGGAAGCTTTCTTT.

This clonotype was counted many times. The gene calls are TRBV6-5 and TRBJ1-1, with D uncertain. The CDR3 is 13 residues long. V lost 6 bases, J lost 2 bases, and 10 bases lay in between. Germline CDR1 is MNHEY and CDR2 is SVGAGI. CDR3 amino acids: CASSRPGNTEAFF. CDR3 coding DNA: TGTGCCAGCAGCCGGCCGGGTAACACTGAAGCTTTCTTT.

By share, this clonotype counts as medium-sized. This chain connects TRBV27 to TRBJ2-3; possible D gene TRBD2, 5 bases. Germline CDR1 and CDR2: MNHEY and SMNVEV (reference sequence). The germline V and J ends were trimmed by 5 bases and 1 base, with 19 bases remaining between them. The CDR3 has 17 amino acids. The CDR3 is CASSPQGLYSRTDTQYF. The DNA of the CDR3 is TGTGCCAGCAGTCCTCAAGGACTGTATTCGCGCACAGATACGCAGTATTTT.

The table lists this clonotype with many counts. The rearrangement links TRBV20-1 to TRBJ1-6; TRBD1 is a possible D gene (6 bases). Germline V lookup: CDR1 DFQATT, CDR2 SNEGSKA (reference sequence). The CDR3 has 15 residues. The germline V and J ends were trimmed by 3 bases and 10 bases, with 19 bases remaining between them. CDR3 amino acids: CSASDRPGARSPLHF. DNA for the CDR3: TGCAGTGCTAGCGACCGTCCGGGGGCGAGGTCACCCCTCCACTTT.

This clonotype was found many times. The chain joins TRBV5-4 to TRBJ1-6; a weak D match, TRBD1 (5 bases). CDR1 SGHNT and CDR2 YYREEE come from the germline V gene (reference sequence). V was trimmed by 3 bases and J by 10 bases, leaving 8 bases between them. This CDR3 is built from 12 residues. The CDR3 coding sequence is TGTGCCAGCAGCTGGGACGCGTCACCCCTCCACTTT. Its translation: CASSWDASPLHF. Combining the CDR3 with reference TRBV5-4 and TRBJ1-6 gives the whole variable domain ETGVTQSPTHLIKTRGQQVTLRCSSQSGHNTVSWYQQALGQGPQFIFQYYREEENGRGNFPPRFSGLQFPNYSSELNVNALELDDSALYLCASSWDASPLHFGNGTRLTVT.

The V call is TRBV28, the J call TRBJ1-1, with D unresolved. Germline V gives CDR1 MDHEN, CDR2 SYDVKM. The V gene lost 5 bases and the J gene lost 0 bases, with 13 bases spanning the gap. This CDR3 contains 15 residues. The CDR3 coding sequence is TGTGCCAGCAGTCTCCGTCCGCCTATGAACACTGAAGCTTTCTTT. Protein product: CASSLRPPMNTEAFF. The whole variable domain, filled in from reference TRBV28 and TRBJ1-1, reads DVKVTQSSRYLVKRTGEKVFLECVQDMDHENMFWYRQDPGLGLRLIYFSYDVKMKEKGDIPEGYSVSREKKERFSLILESASTNQTSMYLCASSLRPPMNTEAFFGQGTRLTVV.

The V and J genes are TRBV18 and TRBJ2-7; 8 bases are shared with TRBD1. The germline V gene has CDR1 KGHSH and CDR2 LQKENI. Losses at the gene ends were 2 bases for V and 4 bases for J; bases not matched to a gene: 7. The CDR3 loop spans 15 amino acids. CDR3 loop: CASSPEQGEGYEQYF. The CDR3 coding sequence is TGTGCCAGCTCACCAGAACAGGGGGAAGGTTACGAGCAGTACTTC.

In its sample, this clonotype was seen many times. The rearrangement links TRBV6-6 to TRBJ2-7, with 7 bases fitting TRBD2. CDR1 MNHNY and CDR2 SVGAGI come from the germline V gene (reference sequence). The CDR3 loop spans 13 amino acids. V was clipped by 6 bases and J by 2 bases; unmatched bases: 4. This CDR3 is CASRSGVTYEQYF. Here the CDR3 DNA reads TGTGCCAGCAGGAGCGGGGTCACCTACGAGCAGTACTTC.

By proportion, this clonotype is medium-sized. The V gene is TRBV19, the J gene TRBJ1-4; no definite D call. CDR3 length: 15 amino acids. Germline-derived CDR1 and CDR2 are LNHDA and SQIVND (reference sequence). The V end lost 1 base, the J end lost 3 bases, and 9 bases lay between the germline ends. The CDR3 region is CASSIGYGPNEKLFF. The DNA of the CDR3 is TGTGCCAGTAGTATAGGGTACGGGCCTAATGAAAAACTGTTTTTT.

By sample fraction, this clonotype is large. The chain links TRBV29-1 to TRBJ2-2; no reliable D call. Per germline, CDR1 SQVTM and CDR2 ANQGSEA. V shed 4 bases and J shed 0 bases, with 12 bases lying between them. The CDR3 sequence is 15 residues long. Here the CDR3 DNA reads TGCAGCGTTGCCGTTGGCAGCGCGAACACCGGGGAGCTGTTTTTT. Translating it yields CSVAVGSANTGELFF.

The rearrangement joins TRBV30 to TRBJ1-6; a possible D gene is TRBD1 (6 bases). Between the trimmed V and J ends, which lost 2 bases and 6 bases, there was a span of 14 bases. The CDR3 sequence is 15 residues long. CDR1 is GTSNPN, CDR2 SVGIG, per germline (reference sequence). The CDR3 DNA is TGTGCCTGGAGTCCGGGCGGGGGCGGTAATTCACCCCTCCACTTT. Translated, it gives CAWSPGGGGNSPLHF.

The chain links TRBV19 to TRBJ2-5, with D perhaps TRBD2 (6 bases). Trimming cost V 9 bases and J 5 bases, with 19 bases left between them. In germline, CDR1 is LNHDA, CDR2 SQIVND (reference sequence). The CDR3 sequence is 14 residues long. CDR3 protein: CASRPLGGLETQYF. DNA of the CDR3: TGTGCCAGCAGACCCCTGGGGGGTCTCGAGACCCAGTACTTC.

This clonotype turned up a few times. The chain joins TRBV20-1 to TRBJ2-5; 8 bases map to TRBD1. The CDR3 is 13 amino acids. With V trimmed by 4 bases and J by 7 bases, 8 bases remained unmatched. Looked up from germline, CDR1 is DFQATT and CDR2 is SNEGSKA (reference sequence). CDR3 loop: CSAKVRGLMTQYF. For the CDR3, the DNA is TGCAGTGCTAAGGTCAGGGGGCTGATGACCCAGTACTTC.

This clonotype is deemed medium-sized. The CDR3 DNA follows: TGCAGCGCGGCAACCTGGGGCGAGCAGTACTTC. It encodes CSAATWGEQYF. V usage is TRBV29-1 and J usage is TRBJ2-7, with unresolved D. Trimming took off 7 bases at V and 6 bases at J, with 13 bases between the two ends. Germline values: CDR1 SQVTM, CDR2 ANQGSEA. This CDR3 comprises 11 residues.

This clonotype has a handful of counts. The rearrangement links TRBV7-3 to TRBJ2-3, with D maybe TRBD2 (7 bases). The length of the CDR3 is 15 residues. The V gene's germline CDR1 is SGHTA and CDR2 FQGTGA. Trimming took 4 bases from V and 1 from J, leaving 12 bases between them. CDR3 protein: CASSSTGGRTDTQYF. CDR3 DNA sequence: TGTGCCAGCAGCTCGACGGGGGGCCGCACAGATACGCAGTATTTT. Using reference TRBV7-3 and TRBJ2-3 for the parts outside the CDR3, the full variable domain is GAGVSQTPSNKVTEKGKYVELRCDPISGHTALYWYRQSLGQGPEFLIYFQGTGAADDSGLPNDRFFAVRPEGSVSTLKIQRTERGDSAVYLCASSSTGGRTDTQYFGPGTRLTVL.

This clonotype has a handful of counts. This chain uses TRBV5-1 with TRBJ2-1; TRBD1 matches at 12 bases. V gave up 3 bases and J gave up 7 bases; unmatched junction bases: 5. The CDR3 is 15 amino acids. The germline gives CDR1 SGHRS, CDR2 YFSETQ. CDR3 sequence reads: CASSWGQGARNEQFF. The CDR3 bases are TGCGCCAGCAGCTGGGGACAGGGGGCGCGGAATGAGCAGTTCTTC.

In this sample, this clonotype turned up a few times. The chain employs TRBV27 and TRBJ2-7; TRBD2 might be the D (7 bases). The CDR3 consists of 14 residues. V dropped 5 bases and J dropped 7 bases, with 18 bases sitting between them. Germline V gene sequence: CDR1 MNHEY, CDR2 SMNVEV (reference sequence). CDR3 DNA sequence: TGTGCCAGCAGTGCCGGGGGGCAGTCTTGGGAGCAGTACTTC. This gives the protein CASSAGGQSWEQYF.